The T cell receptor beta chain described here comes from a study of response to subunit inactivated influenza vaccine. Regarding the study as a whole: Researchers suggested that each seasonal influenza vaccination recruits few new T cells.

Germline V lookup: CDR1 LGHNT, CDR2 FRNRAP. Trimming shortened V by 4 bases and J by 7 bases, and 23 bases separated the two germline ends. The CDR3 has 17 residues. MiXCR, run by TCRdb on the RT-PCR reads, gives a single entry per CDR3 protein. The table lists about 780,000 distinct CDR3 sequences, 15% to 20% of them singletons. Notes on this clonotype: As yet, its antigen is unknown.

This TCR came from a man between 45 and 60 years old who received an inactivated influenza vaccine. The rearrangement joins TRBV12-5 to TRBJ1-5; D gene unclear. Sequenced here: PBMCs from blood, sampled roughly 5 days after vaccination. CDR3 sequence reads: CASGSPPVEQGRQPQHF. DNA of the CDR3: TGTGCTAGTGGTTCTCCCCCGGTCGAGCAAGGGAGGCAGCCCCAGCATTTT.